The clone carrying this T cell receptor beta chain was seen more than once but under ten times. V was clipped by 3 bases and J by 0 bases; unmatched bases: 3. The CDR3 sequence is 15 residues long. The germline gives CDR1 WNHNN, CDR2 SYGVQD (reference sequence). For the second PCR, which ran for about 7 to 12 cycles, a sample-barcoded 5' primer and a J-beta primer mix were used. TCRdb itself ran the 5' RACE reads through MiXCR, one entry per CDR3 protein. The sample holds about 640,000 distinct CDR3 sequences, roughly 58% seen once. This specimen belongs to a study of blood T cells in healthy people across ages.

The sequenced material came from blood. The receptor was derived from a man in his sixties in good health. V is TRBV10-1 and J is TRBJ1-2; 8 nucleotides match TRBD1. The CDR3 is CASSDGQGANYGYTF. CDR3 bases: TGCGCCAGCAGTGATGGACAGGGAGCTAACTATGGCTACACCTTC.